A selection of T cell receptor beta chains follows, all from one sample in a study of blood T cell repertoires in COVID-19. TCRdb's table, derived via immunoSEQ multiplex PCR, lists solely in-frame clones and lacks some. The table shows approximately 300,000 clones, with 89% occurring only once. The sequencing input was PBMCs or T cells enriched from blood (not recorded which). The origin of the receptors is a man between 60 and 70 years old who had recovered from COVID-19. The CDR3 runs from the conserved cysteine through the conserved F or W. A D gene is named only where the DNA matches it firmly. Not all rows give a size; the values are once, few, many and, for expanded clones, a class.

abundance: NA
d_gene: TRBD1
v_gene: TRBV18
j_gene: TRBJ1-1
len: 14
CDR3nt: TGTGCCAGCTTAAAACAGGGGTCGAACACTGAAGCTTTCTTT
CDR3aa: CASLKQGSNTEAFF

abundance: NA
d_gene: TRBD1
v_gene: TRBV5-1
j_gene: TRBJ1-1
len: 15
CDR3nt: TGCGCCAGCAGCATTCAGACAGGGATGAACACTGAAGCTTTCTTT
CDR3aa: CASSIQTGMNTEAFF

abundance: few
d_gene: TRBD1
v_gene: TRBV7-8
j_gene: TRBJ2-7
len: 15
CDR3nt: TGTGCCAGCACCCTAGGCGGGACAGGGGGCTACGAGCAGTACTTC
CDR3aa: CASTLGGTGGYEQYF

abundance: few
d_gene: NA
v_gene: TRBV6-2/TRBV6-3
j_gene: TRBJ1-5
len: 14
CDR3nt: TGTGCCAGCAGTTACTCCCGGGGCAATCAGCCCCAGCATTTT
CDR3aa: CASSYSRGNQPQHF

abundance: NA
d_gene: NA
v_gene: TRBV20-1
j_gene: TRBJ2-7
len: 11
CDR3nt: TGCAGTGCTAGCACCGCTATCGAGCAGTACTTC
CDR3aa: CSASTAIEQYF

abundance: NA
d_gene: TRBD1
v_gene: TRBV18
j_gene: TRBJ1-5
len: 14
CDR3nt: TGTGCCAGCTCACCCAACAGGGGGAATCAGCCCCAGCATTTT
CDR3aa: CASSPNRGNQPQHF

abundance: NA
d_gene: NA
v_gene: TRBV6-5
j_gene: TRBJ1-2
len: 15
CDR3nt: TGTGCCAGCAGTTACTCGACGTTGGCCCCGGGGGGCTACACCTTC
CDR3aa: CASSYSTLAPGGYTF

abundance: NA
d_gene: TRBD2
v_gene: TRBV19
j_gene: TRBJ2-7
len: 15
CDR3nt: TGTGCCAGTAGTACGACTAGCGGGAGACCCTACGAGCAGTACTTC
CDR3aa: CASSTTSGRPYEQYF

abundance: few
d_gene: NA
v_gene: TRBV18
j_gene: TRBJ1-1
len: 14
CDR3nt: TGTGCCAGCTCACCCGACGGGGGGCTAACTGAAGCTTTCTTT
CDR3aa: CASSPDGGLTEAFF

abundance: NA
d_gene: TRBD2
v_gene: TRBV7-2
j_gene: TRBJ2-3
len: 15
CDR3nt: TGTGCCAGCAGCTTAATGGGAGGGCAAACAGATACGCAGTATTTT
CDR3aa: CASSLMGGQTDTQYF